This T cell receptor beta chain came from a study of regulatory T cells in long-lasting Graves disease (dated by TCRdb to the early 2020s). Regarding the complete study: Persistent Graves' disease was defined as persistently positive TSH receptor autoantibodies together with antithyroid drug treatment for over 5 years. Persistent Graves' disease patients were compared with newly diagnosed Graves' disease patients by peripheral blood TCR sequencing and RNA sequencing. Antithyroid drugs had been taken for approximately 9.5 years on average by persistent Graves' disease patients in the clinical cohort. The study was conducted in China and was registered as a clinical trial. TCR sequencing covered 13 persistent and some 20 newly diagnosed Graves' disease patients, around 33 samples in total.

Preparation of the library involved multiplex PCR. Sequencing relied on an Illumina HiSeq 4000. To build TCR beta libraries, CDR3 regions were amplified by Arm-PCR using iRepertoire HTBI primers. Before sequencing, the PCR products underwent gel purification. On the study's bioinformatics: Gene usage analysis of CDR3 amino acid clonotypes relied on the roughly 67 TRBV and 13 to 15 TRBJ segments identified across samples. COPE and FqMerger were used to merge the filtered high-quality paired reads into contigs. Contigs were aligned with BLAST to IMGT TRBV, TRBD and TRBJ reference genes, and CDR3 was defined per IMGT. Any clonotype with a frequency above 0.1% was classified as a highly expanded clone. Shannon entropy was used to measure repertoire diversity, and the Gini coefficient was used to measure V-J evenness. Clonotypes shared by more than one individual were considered public. TCRdb's own reprocessing of the public reads used fastp at Q25 and MiXCR and kept productive beta chains. Rows are combined by CDR3 protein, so each entry shows the most common genes and DNA. The V and J calls shown here were made by TCRdb, not taken from the authors' results. The sample table shows hundreds of thousands of distinct CDR3 sequences, and roughly 20% are seen once. The top ten hold over 7.5% of the sample.

This clonotype appeared many times. Its antigen remains unidentified. Base quality data are lacking; no much larger clone is found one base away. Trimmed from V: 9 bases; trimmed from J: 0 bases; junction bases lacking a gene match: 10. Counted from cysteine to phenylalanine, this CDR3 has 15 amino acids. The retained sequence is limited to the CDR3, 45 bases, with the frame set at the first base. The germline V gene sets CDR1 to SNHLY and CDR2 to FYNNEI. The time point label on this specimen signifies: persistent/refractory GD, antithyroid drugs over 5 years with positive TRAb. RNA was extracted from PBMCs in TRIzol for both TCR sequencing and RNA sequencing. The diagnosis of Graves' disease was made according to American Thyroid Association guidelines. Patients for the study were recruited at an endocrinology department in Xi'an, China. Each patient gave around 9 milliliters of peripheral blood, collected in an EDTA anticoagulant tube. Ficoll Paque Plus density gradient separation was used to isolate PBMCs, and no additional T cell sorting was done. An Agilent 2100 Bioanalyzer and agarose gel were used to assess RNA quality, and a NanoDrop 2000 was used to measure RNA concentration.

General conclusions and limits of the study: Compared with newly diagnosed patients, persistent Graves' disease patients had lower TCR Shannon entropy and fewer highly expanded clones, which suggests clonal expansion. More public clonotypes were shared among persistent patients (2,741) than among newly diagnosed patients (roughly 1,000). Because the primary lesion, thyroid tissue, could not be accessed, the study looked at peripheral blood alone. Persistent disease showed preferential use of TRBV28, TRBJ1-2 and TRBJ2-5, whereas newly diagnosed disease favored TRBV20-1 and TRBJ2-1. The authors acknowledged the small sample size as a limitation that may reduce accuracy. Sequencing and analysis were restricted to the TCR beta chain.

This clonotype originated in a female donor with Graves disease. Here the chain combines TRBV2 and TRBJ2-5; TRBD2 agrees with 7 junctional bases. The specimen comprised peripheral blood mononuclear cells (PBMCs), sampled when the disease was refractory, from a patient treated with antithyroid drugs. The CDR3 region: CASGGSAGNQETQYF. The sequenced DNA: TGTGCCAGTGGCGGGAGCGCAGGGAACCAAGAGACCCAGTACTTC.